This passage covers 7 T cell receptor beta chains from one sample sequenced in a study of regulatory T cells in long-lasting Graves disease. Time point of the sample: persistent/refractory GD, antithyroid drugs over 5 years with positive TRAb. Scientists built the TCR library using RNA that was extracted from PBMCs. Investigators prepared the TCR beta libraries by applying iRepertoire HTBI primers and Arm-PCR of CDR3 regions. TCRdb processed the multiplex PCR reads anew with MiXCR; each CDR3 protein has one entry. The sample carries approximately 690,000 distinct CDR3 sequences, 30% recorded once. Sequences were derived from peripheral blood mononuclear cells (PBMCs), sampled when the disease was refractory, from a patient treated with antithyroid drugs. The receptors originated from a female donor with Graves disease.

This clonotype was detected only a few times. This chain joins TRBV5-1 and TRBJ1-1, with D possibly matching TRBD1 (6 bases). Trimming pared 0 bases from V and 5 bases from J, leaving 11 bases between. The CDR3 sequence is 14 residues long. Germline CDR1 reads SGHRS; CDR2 reads YFSETQ. CDR3 loop: CASSLVGQGTEAFF. In DNA, the CDR3 is TGCGCCAGCAGCTTGGTGGGCCAGGGGACTGAAGCTTTCTTT. Full variable domain (missing parts from reference TRBV5-1 and TRBJ1-1): KAGVTQTPRYLIKTRGQQVTLSCSPISGHRSVSWYQQTPGQGLQFLFEYFSETQRNKGNFPGRFSGRQFSNSRSEMNVSTLELGDSALYLCASSLVGQGTEAFFGQGTRLTVV.

This clonotype appeared many times. V and J are TRBV28 and TRBJ1-1, with D uncertain. V was trimmed by 7 bases and J by 3 bases, leaving 18 bases between them. Germline CDR1 is MDHEN and CDR2 is SYDVKM. The CDR3 spans 15 residues. CDR3 in amino acids: CASNSSPGSYTEAFF. CDR3 coding DNA: TGTGCCAGCAATTCCTCGCCGGGCTCCTACACTGAAGCTTTCTTT.

V usage is TRBV28 and J usage is TRBJ1-3; TRBD1 is a possible D gene (5 bases). Germline V CDR1 and CDR2: MDHEN, SYDVKM. The CDR3 spans 17 residues. Trimming stripped 7 bases from V and 2 bases from J, with 21 bases between. The chain's CDR3 is CASTQGLIPGAGNTIYF. CDR3 sequence (DNA): TGTGCCAGCACCCAGGGACTAATCCCCGGAGCTGGAAACACCATATATTTT.

This clonotype came up many times. The V gene is TRBV14, the J gene TRBJ2-5, with D hard to call. CDR3 length equals 14 residues. CDR1 is SGHDN and CDR2 is FVKESK in the germline V gene. V gave up 4 bases and J gave up 5 bases, with 14 bases separating them. CDR3 loop: CASSLGPSPETQYF. CDR3 DNA: TGTGCCAGCAGCCTTGGACCCTCCCCGGAGACCCAGTACTTC.

This clonotype was seen repeatedly, ten times or more. The chain joins TRBV11-2 to TRBJ2-2; D is ambiguous. Germline V lookup: CDR1 SGHAT, CDR2 FQNNGV. This CDR3 spans 16 amino acids. Between the trimmed V and J ends, which lost 2 bases and 9 bases, there was a span of 19 bases. CDR3 residues: CASSLMSTKKRRELFF. DNA of the CDR3: TGTGCCAGCAGCTTAATGTCCACCAAGAAACGTCGGGAGCTGTTTTTT.

This clonotype was seen repeatedly, ten times or more. The chain links TRBV3-1 to TRBJ1-6; D is ambiguous. The CDR3 spans 13 residues. Per germline, CDR1 LGHDT and CDR2 YNNKEL (reference sequence). V gave up 5 bases and J gave up 8 bases, with 10 bases separating them. The CDR3 reads CASSVSVDSPLHF. The CDR3 DNA sequence: TGTGCCAGCAGCGTAAGCGTTGATTCACCCCTCCACTTT.

The gene calls are TRBV11-3 and TRBJ2-7; 12 bases agree with TRBD2. The ends lost 2 bases at V and 7 bases at J; junction bases unmatched: 12. The germline CDR1 and CDR2 sequences are SGHNT and YENEEA. The CDR3 loop spans 17 amino acids. CDR3 DNA sequence: TGTGCCAGCAGCTTAATGAGCCTAGCGGGAGGGCCGGGGGAGCAGTACTTC. Its translation: CASSLMSLAGGPGEQYF.